One and the same sample provided the 3 T cell receptor beta chains below, sequenced in a study of response to subunit inactivated influenza vaccine. A single record per CDR3 protein comes from TCRdb applying MiXCR to the RT-PCR reads. The data contain around 570,000 distinct CDR3 sequences, about 11% of them singletons. This sample also belongs to another study, concerning T cells expressing NK-cell markers. That source notes: Researchers built TCR beta cDNA using 5'RACE template switching with UMIs.

The sample consisted of PBMCs from blood, taken on the day of vaccination. All receptors come from a man aged 50-60 years who received an inactivated influenza vaccine.

The V gene is TRBV9, the J gene TRBJ2-2; 13 positions match TRBD2. The germline V gene encodes CDR1 SGDLS and CDR2 YYNGEE. The CDR3 has 18 residues. J lost 5 bases, V lost 3 bases, and 10 bases had no gene match. This CDR3 reads CASSARGLAGSRTGELFF. The CDR3, as DNA: TGTGCCAGCAGCGCGCGGGGACTAGCGGGAAGTAGGACCGGGGAGCTGTTTTTT.

This clonotype was counted once. V and J are TRBV15 and TRBJ1-1; the D gene is possibly TRBD1 (5 bases). This CDR3 comprises 16 residues. The V end was cut by 3 bases, the J end by 4 bases, with 18 bases between. Germline V gene sequence: CDR1 LNHNV, CDR2 YYDKDF (reference sequence). CDR3: CATSRGVGDIGTEAFF. CDR3 nucleotide sequence: TGTGCCACCAGCAGGGGGGTGGGGGATATAGGCACTGAAGCTTTCTTT. Drawing the rest from reference TRBV15 and TRBJ1-1, the complete variable domain is DAMVIQNPRYQVTQFGKPVTLSCSQTLNHNVMYWYQQKSSQAPKLLFHYYDKDFNNEADTPDNFQSRRPNTSFCFLDIRSPGLGDTAMYLCATSRGVGDIGTEAFFGQGTRLTVV.

This clonotype was seen a handful of times. The chain joins TRBV27 to TRBJ2-3; weak D call: TRBD2 (6 bases). V lost 3 bases and J lost 2, with 15 bases in between. This CDR3 region has 16 residues. The germline V gene encodes CDR1 MNHEY and CDR2 SMNVEV (reference sequence). The CDR3 protein is CASSFLGEAATDTQYF. CDR3 nucleotides: TGTGCCAGCAGTTTCCTAGGGGAGGCCGCCACAGATACGCAGTATTTT.